The T cell receptor beta chain under discussion was sequenced for a study of cytomegalovirus exposure and HLA in healthy donors. Findings and caveats of the study: Around 18,000 TCR beta sequences were associated with HLA alleles at 0.05 false discovery rate in a later analysis. TCR beta V segments were, for the most part, productive about 90% or about 30% of the time in an earlier analysis. A later analysis reportedly found fewer N-insertions in an Asian-associated ancestry cluster than the roughly 730-donor mean.

With respect to this clone: Its antigen is not known.

This CDR3 contains 13 residues. Trimming cost V 1 base and J 2 bases, with 5 bases left between them. Germline V gene data show CDR1 as SGHAT and CDR2 as FQNNGV. Researchers ran the PCR with 60 Vbeta and 13 Jbeta primers. Generated by immunoSEQ multiplex PCR, the TCRdb table keeps only in-frame clones and is missing some. The sample includes some 130,000 clones, roughly 89% of them seen just once. This receptor was obtained from a woman in her 30s in good health and CMV-seronegative. The material sequenced was PBMCs. V gene TRBV11-2 combines with J gene TRBJ2-5; D is uncertain. The CDR3 coding sequence is TGTGCCAGCAGCTTAGGCGGACAAGAGACCCAGTACTTC. Translation: CASSLGGQETQYF.